This is a list of T cell receptor beta chains from one sample in a study of CD8 T cells in ankylosing spondylitis. TCRdb reanalysed the 5' RACE reads using MiXCR and keeps one entry per CDR3 protein. This table holds approximately 300,000 distinct CDR3 sequences, under 25% found once. The material sequenced was blood, either unsorted or a sorted T cell fraction (not recorded which). The receptors here all came from a female donor with ankylosing spondylitis or in good health (not recorded which). CDR3s include the opening cysteine and the closing phenylalanine or tryptophan. D genes are given only for firm matches. Size tells how often a clone was seen (once, few, many) or the class of an expanded clone, and some rows leave it out.

.	TRBV6-2/TRBV6-3	TRBJ1-1	.	TGTGCCAGCAGTTACTGGGGACAACCGAACACTGAAGCTTTCTTT	CASSYWGQPNTEAFF
.	TRBV6-6	TRBJ2-7	.	TGTGCCAGCAGTTATGACCCCTACGAGCAGTACTTC	CASSYDPYEQYF
.	TRBV2	TRBJ2-1	few	TGTGCCAGCAGGAGGGGACCTAACAATGAGCAGTTCTTC	CASRRGPNNEQFF
TRBD1	TRBV6-1	TRBJ2-7	few	TGTGCCAGCAGCCTGGACAGGGGCGACGAGCAGTACTTC	CASSLDRGDEQYF
TRBD2	TRBV27	TRBJ2-5	.	TGTGCCAGCAGTCTAGGACTAGCGGGAAGCGTAGAGACCCAGTACTTC	CASSLGLAGSVETQYF
TRBD2	TRBV5-1	TRBJ2-2	many	TGCGCCAGCAGCTTGGCATGGGCGGGAGCGAACACCGGGGAGCTGTTTTTT	CASSLAWAGANTGELFF
TRBD2	TRBV20-1	TRBJ2-1	many	TGCAGCTTCCTCCCGGGACTAGCCTTAAATGAGCAGTTCTTC	CSFLPGLALNEQFF
.	TRBV6-1	TRBJ2-3	few	TGTGCCAGCAGCAATCTTATGTCCAGGGGCGCAGATACGCAGTATTTT	CASSNLMSRGADTQYF
.	TRBV20-1	TRBJ1-5	few	TGCAGTGCTAGCGAGGTTTCTACCCAGCATTTT	CSASEVSTQHF
.	TRBV4-1	TRBJ2-5	few	TGCGCCAGCAGCAAGGTGGGACTGCGAGAGACCCAGTACTTC	CASSKVGLRETQYF
TRBD2	TRBV20-1	TRBJ2-3	.	TGCAGTGCTAGCGGCGGGAGGGCCCTAGGCACGCAGTATTTT	CSASGGRALGTQYF
.	TRBV19	TRBJ2-5	few	TGTGCCAGTAGTATAGTAACAGGGCGGCGGGAGACCCAGTACTTC	CASSIVTGRRETQYF
TRBD2	TRBV20-1	TRBJ2-1	.	TGCAGTGCTCCGACTAGCGGGACCTACAATGAGCAGTTCTTC	CSAPTSGTYNEQFF
.	TRBV5-6	TRBJ1-5	few	TGTGCCAGCAGCCTTTGGACCGCCAATCAGCCCCAGCATTTT	CASSLWTANQPQHF
.	TRBV11-2	TRBJ1-6	.	TGTGCCAGCAGCCGGTTCGATAATTCACCCCTCCACTTT	CASSRFDNSPLHF
.	TRBV21-1	TRBJ2-1	.	TGTGCCAGCAGTCCAGGGGGACTAGTTAATGAGCAGTTCTTC	CASSPGGLVNEQFF
TRBD2	TRBV30	TRBJ2-3	few	TGTGCCTGGAGTGATGGACTAGCGGGAGACGGCGCAGATACGCAGTATTTT	CAWSDGLAGDGADTQYF
.	TRBV25-1	TRBJ2-3	few	TGTGCCAGCAGTAACACACAAGATACGCAGTATTTT	CASSNTQDTQYF
.	TRBV9	TRBJ2-1	.	TGTGCCAGCAGCGCGACCGGGACTGGTTACAATGAGCAGTTCTTC	CASSATGTGYNEQFF
.	TRBV25-1	TRBJ1-1	few	TGTGCCAGCAGTGAGGCAGGGAGAACTGAAGCTTTCTTT	CASSEAGRTEAFF